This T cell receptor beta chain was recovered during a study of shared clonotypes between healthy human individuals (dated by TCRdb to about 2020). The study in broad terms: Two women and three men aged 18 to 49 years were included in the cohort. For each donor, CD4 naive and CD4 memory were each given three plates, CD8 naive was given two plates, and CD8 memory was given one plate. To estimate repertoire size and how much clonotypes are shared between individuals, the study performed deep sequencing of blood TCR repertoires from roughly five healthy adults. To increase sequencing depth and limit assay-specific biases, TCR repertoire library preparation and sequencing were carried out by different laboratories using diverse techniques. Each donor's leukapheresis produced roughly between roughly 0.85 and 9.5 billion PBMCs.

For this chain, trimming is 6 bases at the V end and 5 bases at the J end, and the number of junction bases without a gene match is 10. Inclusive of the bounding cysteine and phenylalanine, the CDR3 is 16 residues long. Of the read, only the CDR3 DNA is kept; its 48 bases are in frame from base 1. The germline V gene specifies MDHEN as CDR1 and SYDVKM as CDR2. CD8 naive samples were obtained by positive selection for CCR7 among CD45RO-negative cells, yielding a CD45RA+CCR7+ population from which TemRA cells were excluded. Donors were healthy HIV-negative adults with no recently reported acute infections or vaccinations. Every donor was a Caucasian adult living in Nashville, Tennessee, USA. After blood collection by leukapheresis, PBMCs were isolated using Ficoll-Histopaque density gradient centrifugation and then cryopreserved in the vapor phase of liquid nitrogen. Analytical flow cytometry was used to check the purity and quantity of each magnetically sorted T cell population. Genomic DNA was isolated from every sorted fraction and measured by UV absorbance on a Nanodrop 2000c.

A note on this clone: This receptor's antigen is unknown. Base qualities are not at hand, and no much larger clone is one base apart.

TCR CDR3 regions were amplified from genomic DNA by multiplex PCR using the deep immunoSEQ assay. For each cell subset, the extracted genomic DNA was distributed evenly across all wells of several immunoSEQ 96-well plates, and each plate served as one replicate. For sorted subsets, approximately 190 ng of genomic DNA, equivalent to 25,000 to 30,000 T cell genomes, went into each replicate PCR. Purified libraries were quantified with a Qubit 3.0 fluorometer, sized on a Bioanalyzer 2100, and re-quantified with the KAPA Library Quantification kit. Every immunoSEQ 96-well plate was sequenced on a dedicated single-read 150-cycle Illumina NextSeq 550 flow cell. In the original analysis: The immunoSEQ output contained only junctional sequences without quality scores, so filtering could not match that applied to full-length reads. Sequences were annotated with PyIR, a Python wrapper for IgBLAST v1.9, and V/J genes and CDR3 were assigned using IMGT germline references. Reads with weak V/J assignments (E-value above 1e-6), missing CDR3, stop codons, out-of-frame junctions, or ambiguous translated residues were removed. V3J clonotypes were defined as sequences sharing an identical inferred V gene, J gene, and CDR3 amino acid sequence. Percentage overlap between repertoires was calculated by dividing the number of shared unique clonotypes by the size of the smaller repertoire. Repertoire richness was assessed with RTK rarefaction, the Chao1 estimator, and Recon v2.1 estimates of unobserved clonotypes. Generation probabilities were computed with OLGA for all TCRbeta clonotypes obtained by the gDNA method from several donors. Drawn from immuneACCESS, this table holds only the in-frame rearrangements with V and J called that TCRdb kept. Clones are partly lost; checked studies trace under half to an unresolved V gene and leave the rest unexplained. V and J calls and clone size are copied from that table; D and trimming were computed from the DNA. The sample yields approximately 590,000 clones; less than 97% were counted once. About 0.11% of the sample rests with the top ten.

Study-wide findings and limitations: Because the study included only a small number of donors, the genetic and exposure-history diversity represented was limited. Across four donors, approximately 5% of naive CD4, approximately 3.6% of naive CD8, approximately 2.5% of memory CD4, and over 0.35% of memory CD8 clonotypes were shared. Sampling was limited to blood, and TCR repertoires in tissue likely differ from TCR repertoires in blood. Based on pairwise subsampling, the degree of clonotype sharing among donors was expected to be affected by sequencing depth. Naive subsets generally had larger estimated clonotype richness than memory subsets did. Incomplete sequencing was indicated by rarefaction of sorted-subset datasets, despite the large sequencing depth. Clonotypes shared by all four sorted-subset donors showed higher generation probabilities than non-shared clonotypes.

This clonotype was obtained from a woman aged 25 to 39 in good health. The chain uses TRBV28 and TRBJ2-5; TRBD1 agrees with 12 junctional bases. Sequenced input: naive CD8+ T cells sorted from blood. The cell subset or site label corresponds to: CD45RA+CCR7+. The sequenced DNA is TGTGCCAGCAGACACACCGGGACAGGGGGCTTGGAGACCCAGTACTTC. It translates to CASRHTGTGGLETQYF.